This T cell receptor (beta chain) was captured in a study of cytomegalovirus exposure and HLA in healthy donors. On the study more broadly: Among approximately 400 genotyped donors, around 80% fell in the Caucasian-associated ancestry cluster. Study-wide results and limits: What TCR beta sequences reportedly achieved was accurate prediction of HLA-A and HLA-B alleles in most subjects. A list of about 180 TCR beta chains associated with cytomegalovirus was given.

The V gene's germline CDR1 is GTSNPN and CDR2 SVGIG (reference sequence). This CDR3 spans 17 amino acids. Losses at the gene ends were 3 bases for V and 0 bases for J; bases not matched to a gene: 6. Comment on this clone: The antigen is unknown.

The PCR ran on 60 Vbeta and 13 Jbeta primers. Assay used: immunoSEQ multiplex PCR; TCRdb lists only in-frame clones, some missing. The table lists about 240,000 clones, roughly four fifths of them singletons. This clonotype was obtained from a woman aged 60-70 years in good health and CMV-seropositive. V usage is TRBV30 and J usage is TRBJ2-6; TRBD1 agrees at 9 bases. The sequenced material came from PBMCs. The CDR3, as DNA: TGTGCCTGGAGGTGGACAGGGGCCCTCTCTGGGGCCAACGTCCTGACTTTC. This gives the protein CAWRWTGALSGANVLTF.